This entry lists 28 T cell receptor beta chains sequenced from one sample in a study of regulatory T cells in long-lasting Graves disease. iRepertoire HTBI primers and Arm-PCR of CDR3 regions built TCR beta libraries. TCRdb analysed the multiplex PCR reads with MiXCR anew, one entry per CDR3 protein. The table records roughly 450,000 distinct CDR3 sequences, roughly 20% of them present only once. The time point is: persistent/refractory GD, antithyroid drugs over 5 years with positive TRAb. PBMC-derived RNA was used for the TCR library. The starting material was peripheral blood mononuclear cells (PBMCs), obtained when the disease was refractory, from a patient treated with antithyroid drugs. All receptors come from a female donor with Graves disease.

This clonotype was observed at least ten times. V usage is TRBV14 and J usage is TRBJ2-7; 11 bases match TRBD2. The CDR3 loop spans 15 amino acids. The germline gives CDR1 SGHDN, CDR2 FVKESK. After removal of 1 base from V and 3 bases from J, the junction contained 2 bases not matched to a gene. As DNA, the CDR3 is TGTGCCAGCAGCCAAGGACTAGCGGGGATCTACGAGCAGTACTTC. Protein sequence: CASSQGLAGIYEQYF.

This clonotype was recorded many times. V and J are TRBV30 and TRBJ2-5; TRBD2 matches 8 bases. CDR1 and CDR2 (germline): GTSNPN, SVGIG (reference sequence). CDR3 length: 16 residues. V shed 2 bases, J shed 1 base, and the junction held 9 bases outside the gene matches. The CDR3 DNA is TGTGCCTGGAGTAGAGGGGAACTAGCGGCCCAAGAGACCCAGTACTTC. Translated: CAWSRGELAAQETQYF.

This clonotype has just a few counts. The CDR3 reads CASSQDRGQLLYEQYF. The CDR3 coding sequence is TGTGCCAGCAGCCAAGATCGGGGACAGCTACTCTACGAGCAGTACTTC. This chain links TRBV3-1 with TRBJ2-7, with 7 bases aligning to TRBD1. Per germline, CDR1 LGHDT and CDR2 YNNKEL (reference sequence). The CDR3 contains 16 residues. V lost 0 bases, J lost 3 bases, and 8 bases stayed unmatched.

This clonotype was detected ten times or more. The genes are TRBV12-3 or TRBV12-4 and TRBJ2-5; no definite D call. The V end was cut by 3 bases, the J end by 0 bases, with 8 bases between. This CDR3 spans 14 amino acids. CDR3 in DNA: TGTGCCAGCAGTTTTTTCATATACCAAGAGACCCAGTACTTC. It encodes CASSFFIYQETQYF.

The chain carries TRBV20-1 and TRBJ2-2; no clear D gene. V was cut by 0 bases and J by 7 bases, with 9 bases left in between. The CDR3 has 13 residues. CDR1 is DFQATT and CDR2 is SNEGSKA in the germline V gene (reference sequence). Here the CDR3 DNA reads TGCAGTGCTAGAGATGGGTGGGGCGGGGAGCTGTTTTTT. The encoded protein is CSARDGWGGELFF.

The rearrangement links TRBV3-1 to TRBJ2-2; 11 bases line up with TRBD2. This CDR3 spans 16 amino acids. Unmatched junction bases numbered 3, after V lost 5 bases and J lost 1 base. Germline V gene sequence: CDR1 LGHDT, CDR2 YNNKEL (reference sequence). CDR3 sequence reads: CASSYGTSGNTGELFF. DNA of the CDR3: TGTGCCAGCAGCTATGGGACTAGCGGGAACACCGGGGAGCTGTTTTTT.

The chain carries TRBV20-1 and TRBJ1-3, with D unresolved. V gave up 3 bases and J gave up 7 bases, with 22 bases separating them. Germline V gene lookup returns CDR1 DFQATT and CDR2 SNEGSKA (reference sequence). The CDR3 has 16 residues. CDR3 region: CSASSSSGLGRNTIYF. Here the CDR3 DNA reads TGCAGTGCTAGTTCCTCCTCCGGGTTAGGAAGGAACACCATATATTTT.

The CDR3: CASSDRVGFF. DNA of the CDR3: TGTGCCAGCAGCGACAGGGTAGGGTTCTTC. This rearrangement joins TRBV5-4 to TRBJ2-1; 7 bases line up with TRBD1. This CDR3 region has 10 residues. V dropped 4 bases and J dropped 15; count of bases not matched to a gene: 4. Germline V gene data show CDR1 as SGHNT and CDR2 as YYREEE (reference sequence).

Of note for this clonotype: A read error likely explains this, since a far larger clone differs by one base. This chain uses TRBV6-1 with TRBJ1-2; D is ambiguous. CDR1 and CDR2 from the germline V gene are MNHNS and SASEGT. CDR3 length equals 13 residues. Trimming pared 5 bases from V and 8 bases from J, leaving 15 bases between. CDR3 coding DNA: TGTGCCAGCAGTCCCACCGGTGTTCCGGGCTACACCTTC. Translated, it gives CASSPTGVPGYTF.

This clonotype was recorded many times. The V gene is TRBV29-1, the J gene TRBJ1-1; D is ambiguous. Germline loops: CDR1 SQVTM, CDR2 ANQGSEA. The CDR3 contains 12 residues. Trimming removed 7 bases from V and 10 bases from J, with 19 bases in between. The CDR3 nucleotides are TGCAGCGCCATTTCACCGGTGGAAAGAGCTTTCTTT. This gives the protein CSAISPVERAFF.

The chain recombines TRBV13 with TRBJ2-2, with TRBD1 matching 9 bases. Germline V gene data show CDR1 as PRHDT and CDR2 as FYEKMQ (reference sequence). Germline trimming cut 11 bases from V and 1 base from J; bases unmatched to any gene: 17. The CDR3 has 18 amino acids. CDR3 nucleotides: TGTGCCGCCGAACCGGGACAGGGCGGATGGAGGAACACCGGGGAGCTGTTTTTT. This sequence encodes CAAEPGQGGWRNTGELFF.

The chain carries TRBV4-1 and TRBJ1-5, with D perhaps TRBD1 (6 bases). CDR1 and CDR2 (germline): MGHRA, YSYEKL. CDR3 length: 15 amino acids. Trimming cost V 1 base and J 5 bases, with 12 bases left between them. The CDR3 bases are TGCGCCAGCAGCCAAGTTTTGGCAGGGGATCAGCCCCAGCATTTT. Protein sequence: CASSQVLAGDQPQHF.

The V and J genes are TRBV4-2 and TRBJ2-3; 8 nucleotides match TRBD2. Germline V CDR1 and CDR2: LGHNA, YNFKEQ. The V and J ends lost 1 base and 0 bases, in that order; junction bases with no gene match: 3. CDR3 length: 16 amino acids. CDR3 loop: CASSQVSGASTDTQYF. CDR3 coding DNA: TGTGCCAGCAGCCAAGTTAGCGGGGCAAGCACAGATACGCAGTATTTT.

V gene TRBV6-1 combines with J gene TRBJ1-2; D gene uncertain. The V and J ends lost 5 bases and 4 bases respectively, with 14 bases between them. The germline V gene encodes CDR1 MNHNS and CDR2 SASEGT. The CDR3 sequence is 14 residues long. CDR3 in amino acids: CASSPIDRAYGYTF. DNA of the CDR3: TGTGCCAGCAGTCCCATCGACCGCGCCTATGGCTACACCTTC.

Notes on this clonotype: The conserved phenylalanine or tryptophan normally closing the CDR3 is absent here, so this likely arose from a read error. The gene calls are TRBV30 and TRBJ1-1; D is unclear. The CDR3 is made up of 12 amino acids. Trimming removed 2 bases from V and 0 bases from J, with 4 bases in between. CDR1 is GTSNPN, CDR2 SVGIG, per germline (reference sequence). DNA of the CDR3: TGTGCCTGGAGTCCTATGAACACTGAAGCTTTCTCT. Its protein is CAWSPMNTEAFS.

This clonotype was seen at least ten times. V and J are TRBV2 and TRBJ1-2; 8 bases map to TRBD1. CDR3 size: 11 residues. Germline assignment: CDR1 SNHLY and CDR2 FYNNEI. V shed 5 bases and J 14 bases; nucleotides not matched to a gene: 7. The CDR3 coding sequence is TGTGCCAGCAGTACCGACAGGGGTAGAACCTTC. Its protein is CASSTDRGRTF.

This clonotype appeared a few times. The chain has TRBV24-1 and TRBJ2-5, with D perhaps given as TRBD1 or TRBD2 (5 bases each). This CDR3 has 17 amino acids. Germline values: CDR1 KGHDR, CDR2 SFDVKD. Trimming took off 0 bases at V and 0 bases at J, with 13 bases between the two ends. The CDR3 bases are TGTGCCACCAGTGATTTGGGGGGTGGCAGAGACCAAGAGACCCAGTACTTC. Encoded protein: CATSDLGGGRDQETQYF.

In this sample, this clonotype turned up a few times. This chain joins TRBV19 and TRBJ2-7; TRBD1 matches at 8 bases. The CDR3 is 16 amino acids. Trimming took 7 bases from V and 3 from J; bases not matched to a gene: 14. CDR1 and CDR2 from the germline V gene are LNHDA and SQIVND (reference sequence). In DNA, the CDR3 is TGTGCCAGTACTACCACTCCCGGGACAGGCTACTACGAGCAGTACTTC. Translation: CASTTTPGTGYYEQYF.

This chain links TRBV28 with TRBJ2-1; 8 bases map to TRBD2. With 5 bases clipped from V and 7 bases from J, the junction kept 7 bases outside the gene matches. CDR3 size: 14 residues. Germline lookup yields CDR1 MDHEN and CDR2 SYDVKM. The CDR3 DNA reads as TGTGCCAGCAGTCCCAGCGGGAGTTCAAATGAGCAGTTCTTC. It codes for CASSPSGSSNEQFF.

This clonotype has at least ten counts. The chain recombines TRBV12-3 or TRBV12-4 with TRBJ2-5, with no clear D. Trimming left V 2 bases short and J 4 bases short, with 14 bases between. The CDR3 is made up of 15 amino acids. The CDR3: CASSLSNSPGETQYF. The CDR3 DNA reads as TGTGCCAGCAGTTTATCCAACAGCCCCGGAGAGACCCAGTACTTC.

This clonotype was counted a few times. It may be a read error: a sequence one base away is much more abundant. V gene TRBV28 combines with J gene TRBJ2-7, with D tentatively TRBD1 (6 bases). Trimming cost V 5 bases and J 6 bases, with 17 bases left between them. Germline V lookup: CDR1 MDHEN, CDR2 SYDVKM. CDR3 length: 14 residues. Here the CDR3 reads CASSRTVEASEQYF. Here the CDR3 DNA reads TGTGCCAGCAGTAGGACAGTTGAGGCCTCCGAGCAGTACTTC.

The J gene is TRBJ2-1, the V gene TRBV20-1; 10 bases map to TRBD1. J gave up 5 bases and V 5 bases, and 15 bases lay outside the gene matches. This CDR3 region has 17 residues. Germline V gene lookup returns CDR1 DFQATT and CDR2 SNEGSKA (reference sequence). The CDR3 loop reads CSAQGQGRGGPNNEQFF. CDR3 in DNA: TGCAGTGCTCAGGGACAGGGGAGGGGCGGCCCCAACAATGAGCAGTTCTTC.

This clonotype has just a few counts. The CDR3 carries no conserved terminal phenylalanine or tryptophan, so it likely arises from a read error. The chain uses TRBV6-1 and TRBJ2-5, with 8 positions matching TRBD2. The CDR3 length is 15 residues. Germline V lookup: CDR1 MNHNS, CDR2 SASEGT. The CDR3 nucleotides read TGTGCCAGCAGCGAAGAAGCGGGAGTAGGGGAGACCCAGTACTGC. Translating it yields CASSEEAGVGETQYC.

This clonotype came up many times. This chain joins TRBV3-1 and TRBJ2-7; tentative D call: TRBD2 (7 bases). The length of the CDR3 is 14 residues. The germline V gene encodes CDR1 LGHDT and CDR2 YNNKEL (reference sequence). V lost 8 bases to trimming and J lost 1 base, with 15 bases between them. This CDR3 reads CASGGGYRSYEQYF. The CDR3 DNA reads as TGTGCCAGCGGCGGGGGCTATCGATCCTACGAGCAGTACTTC.

The chain uses TRBV6-1 and TRBJ1-5; TRBD1 matches 7 bases. With 4 bases clipped from V and 7 bases from J, the junction kept 10 bases outside the gene matches. CDR3 length: 15 residues. Germline V gene lookup returns CDR1 MNHNS and CDR2 SASEGT. The CDR3 region is CASSVGGGPIQPQHF. Written as DNA, the CDR3 is TGTGCCAGCAGTGTAGGAGGGGGCCCAATCCAGCCCCAGCATTTT.

This clonotype was seen ten or more times. The V call is TRBV28, the J call TRBJ1-4; a possible D gene is TRBD1 (6 bases). V was shortened by 9 bases and J by 8 bases, with 19 bases between the two germline ends. CDR3 length: 14 amino acids. Per the germline V gene, CDR1 is MDHEN and CDR2 is SYDVKM. As DNA, the CDR3 is TGTGCCAGTCGGGAGGCAGGGGTGAGAGAAAAACTGTTTTTT. Its translation: CASREAGVREKLFF.

This clonotype was observed at least ten times. V gene TRBV6-1 combines with J gene TRBJ1-6; TRBD1 is a possible D gene (6 bases). CDR1 is MNHNS, CDR2 SASEGT, per germline. The CDR3 length is 15 residues. V was cut by 2 bases and J by 11 bases, with 16 bases left in between. The DNA for the CDR3 is TGTGCCAGCAGTGAAAAATGGGGGGGGCGGACACCCCTCCACTTT. Translated: CASSEKWGGRTPLHF.

This clonotype was counted at least ten times. The chain is built from TRBV12-3 or TRBV12-4 and TRBJ2-2; TRBD1 matches 8 bases. CDR3 size: 14 residues. With V trimmed by 1 base and J by 8 bases, 3 bases remained unmatched. The CDR3 here is CASSLVQGAGELFF. The CDR3 DNA sequence: TGTGCCAGCAGTTTAGTTCAGGGGGCGGGGGAGCTGTTTTTT.